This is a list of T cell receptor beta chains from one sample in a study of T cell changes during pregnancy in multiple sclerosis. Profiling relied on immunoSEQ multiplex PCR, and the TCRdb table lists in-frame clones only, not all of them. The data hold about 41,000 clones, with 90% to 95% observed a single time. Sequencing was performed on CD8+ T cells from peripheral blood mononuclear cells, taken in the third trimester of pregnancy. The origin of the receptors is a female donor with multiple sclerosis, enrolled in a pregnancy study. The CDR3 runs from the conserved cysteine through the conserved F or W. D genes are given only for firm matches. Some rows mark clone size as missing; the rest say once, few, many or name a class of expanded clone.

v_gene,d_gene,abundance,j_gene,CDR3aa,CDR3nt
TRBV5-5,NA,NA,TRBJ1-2,CASSLSRERIYGYTF,TGTGCCAGCAGCTTGAGCAGGGAACGGATCTATGGCTACACCTTC
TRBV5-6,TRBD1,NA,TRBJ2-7,CASSAGQGFDEQYF,TGTGCCAGCAGCGCGGGACAGGGCTTTGACGAGCAGTACTTC
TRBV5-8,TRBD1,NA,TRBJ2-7,CASSSSGTGGYEQYF,TGTGCCAGCAGCTCCTCCGGGACAGGTGGCTACGAGCAGTACTTC
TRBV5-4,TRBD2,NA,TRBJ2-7,CASSFSGSGTYEQYF,TGTGCCAGCAGCTTTAGCGGGAGCGGGACCTACGAGCAGTACTTC
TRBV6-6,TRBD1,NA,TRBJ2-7,CASSYPPGQDYEQYF,TGTGCCAGCAGTTACCCCCCGGGACAGGACTACGAGCAGTACTTC
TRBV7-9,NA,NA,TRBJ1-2,CASSHVAGDGYTF,TGTGCCAGCAGCCACGTAGCCGGGGATGGCTACACCTTC
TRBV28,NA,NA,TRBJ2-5,CASSLASVETQYF,TGTGCCAGCAGCCTCGCTAGCGTCGAGACCCAGTACTTC
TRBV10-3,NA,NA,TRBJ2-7,CAISSIEGVLEQYF,TGTGCCATCAGTAGTATTGAGGGTGTCCTGGAGCAGTACTTC
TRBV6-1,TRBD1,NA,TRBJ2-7,CASSESGQGAYEQYF,TGTGCCAGCAGTGAATCGGGACAGGGAGCCTACGAGCAGTACTTC
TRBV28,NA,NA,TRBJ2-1,CASSFGGSYNEQFF,TGTGCCAGCAGTTTCGGGGGATCCTACAATGAGCAGTTCTTC
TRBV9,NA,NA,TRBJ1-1,CASSVAGNTEAFF,TGTGCCAGCAGCGTCGCAGGGAACACTGAAGCTTTCTTT
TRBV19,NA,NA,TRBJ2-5,CASSRSGETQYF,TGTGCCAGTAGTAGAAGCGGCGAGACCCAGTACTTC
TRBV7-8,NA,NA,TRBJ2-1,CASSPMYASDISYNEQFF,TGTGCCAGCAGCCCCATGTACGCTAGCGATATCTCCTACAATGAGCAGTTCTTC
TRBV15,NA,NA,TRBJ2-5,CATSRDGLGGETQYF,TGTGCCACCAGCAGAGATGGGTTAGGGGGAGAGACCCAGTACTTC
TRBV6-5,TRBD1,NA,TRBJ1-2,CASRYRGGYGYTF,TGTGCCAGCAGGTACAGGGGCGGCTATGGCTACACCTTC
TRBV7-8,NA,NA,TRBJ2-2,CASSLGFSTGGELFF,TGTGCCAGCAGCTTAGGGTTCTCTACCGGCGGGGAGCTGTTTTTT
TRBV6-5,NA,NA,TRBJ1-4,CASSPRGDTLEKLFF,TGTGCCAGCAGTCCCCGGGGGGACACTTTAGAAAAACTGTTTTTT
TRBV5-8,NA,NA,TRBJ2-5,CASSWGQALGETQYF,TGTGCCAGCAGCTGGGGCCAAGCCTTAGGGGAGACCCAGTACTTC
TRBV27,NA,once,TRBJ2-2,CASSPDIPYTGELFF,TGTGCCAGCAGTCCTGACATCCCTTACACCGGGGAGCTGTTTTTT
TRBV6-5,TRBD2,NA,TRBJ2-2,CASSYVAGDNTGELFF,TGTGCCAGCAGTTACGTAGCGGGAGACAACACCGGGGAGCTGTTTTTT
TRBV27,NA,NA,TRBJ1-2,CASSLGADPNYGYTF,TGTGCCAGCAGTTTAGGAGCGGACCCTAACTATGGCTACACCTTC
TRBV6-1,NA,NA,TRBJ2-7,CASSGRGLAYEQYF,TGTGCCAGCAGTGGGCGGGGGCTAGCCTACGAGCAGTACTTC
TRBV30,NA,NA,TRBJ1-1,CAWSLGGVNTEAFF,TGTGCCTGGAGTTTGGGAGGGGTGAACACTGAAGCTTTCTTT
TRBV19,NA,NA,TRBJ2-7,CASSERPLYSEQYF,TGTGCCAGTAGTGAGCGTCCCCTTTATAGTGAGCAGTACTTC
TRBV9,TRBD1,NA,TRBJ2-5,CASSSTQTGGETQYF,TGTGCCAGCAGCTCTACTCAGACAGGGGGGGAGACCCAGTACTTC